The clone carrying this T cell receptor (beta chain) was found a few times. Its specificity is not known. This CDR3 is 12 amino acids long. Germline trimming cut 3 bases from V and 15 bases from J; bases unmatched to any gene: 6. Per germline, CDR1 SEHNR and CDR2 FQNEAQ (reference sequence). Sequencing used cDNA as its template, made by extracting RNA and reverse transcribing it. The method was immunoSEQ multiplex PCR; TCRdb's version includes in-frame clones alone and lacks a portion of them. The sample lists about 20,000 clones, roughly 60% seen once, with 4.5% in the top ten. CD25+CD127- cells were sorted from CD4+ cells in four to six patients. This sample is drawn from a study of CD8+ T cells in alopecia areata. General observations from the study: Lesional scalp displayed greater clonality than normal scalp, most notably in alopecia totalis/universalis.

The rearrangement links TRBV7-9 to TRBJ2-1, with 9 bases aligning to TRBD2. Sequencing was performed on CD4+ Tregs sorted from blood. The sequence was collected from a human donor with alopecia areata. The CDR3 here is CASSFRYSGRFF. The DNA for the CDR3 is TGTGCCAGCAGCTTTCGTTATAGCGGGAGGTTCTTC.